This TCR beta chain was observed in a study of post-analysis software for immune sequencing data. The wider study: There were relapsing-remitting, secondary progressive and progressive-relapsing multiple sclerosis among the disease courses included. Findings of the study overall: Same-batch preparations were strongly co-clustered by F measure. Among 5 or 6 TRBV segments more frequent in patients than controls were TRBV5-6, TRBV5-1 and TRBV20-1.

Sequencing libraries made from TCR beta cDNA carried unique molecular identifiers. T cells numbering roughly 1 to 10 million yielded approximately 500,000 cDNA molecules. TCRdb re-analysed the PCR reads in MiXCR, keeping a single row per CDR3 protein. The table lists 750,000 to 950,000 distinct CDR3 sequences, approximately 53% of them singletons. Concerning this clonotype itself: The antigen remains unidentified.

Germline CDR1 and CDR2: SGHTA and FQGNSA. This CDR3 is 15 amino acids long. Trimming shortened V by 1 base and J by 3 bases, and 9 bases separated the two germline ends. The chain couples TRBV7-2 to TRBJ1-4; perhaps TRBD1 as D (5 bases). The TCR sequence derives from a girl under 18 with multiple sclerosis. Sequencing was done on a sample of blood. The DNA for the CDR3 is TGTGCCAGCAGCTTAGGAACAGGTGCTAATGAAAAACTGTTTTTT. This gives the protein CASSLGTGANEKLFF.